This TCR beta chain was sequenced for a study of CD8 T cells in Susac syndrome. TCR beta sequencing covered blood CD8+ and CD4+ T cells. The authors reverse transcribed roughly 0.5 to 1 ug RNA with random hexamers. Coverage of TCR beta CDR3 amplification by immunoSEQ multiplex PCR extended to 54 Vbeta and 13 Jbeta. A single record per CDR3 protein comes from TCRdb applying MiXCR to the immunoSEQ multiplex PCR reads. The repertoire consists of about 60,000 distinct CDR3 sequences, with approximately 90% occurring once and the leading ten covering approximately 0.21%. CDR1 and CDR2 from the germline V gene are SGDLS and YYNGEE. V trimming: 3 bases; J trimming: 2 bases; junction bases outside the gene matches: 3. There are 14 residues in the CDR3.

This receptor was taken from a human donor in good health. Sequencing was carried out using CD8+ T cells from PBMCs. The V gene is TRBV9, the J gene TRBJ2-7; TRBD1 agrees at 9 bases. The CDR3 DNA follows: TGTGCCAGCAGCGACACAGGGGGCCCCTACGAGCAGTACTTC. Translated: CASSDTGGPYEQYF.